The 13 T cell receptor beta chains given below trace back to one sample, sequenced in a study of blood T cell repertoires in COVID-19. Sequencing was performed with immunoSEQ multiplex PCR; in TCRdb, only in-frame clones are kept and a portion is missing. The repertoire holds about 150,000 clones, approximately 83% seen once, with 12% in the top ten. Sequencing was performed on peripheral blood. All receptors come from a woman aged 60 to 75 with COVID-19, enrolled during active disease.

The rearrangement uses TRBV11-3 and TRBJ2-1; D perhaps matches TRBD2 (5 bases). This CDR3 is built from 17 residues. The germline CDR1 and CDR2 sequences are SGHNT and YENEEA. Deletions cut 5 bases from V and 0 bases from J, with 17 bases between. The CDR3: CASSTPRSGGSYNEQFF. The CDR3 DNA reads as TGTGCCAGCAGCACCCCCCGGAGCGGTGGCTCCTACAATGAGCAGTTCTTC. The complete variable domain, with remaining parts taken from reference TRBV11-3 and TRBJ2-1, reads EAGVVQSPRYKIIEKKQPVAFWCNPISGHNTLYWYLQNLGQGPELLIRYENEEAVDDSQLPKDRFSAERLKGVDSTLKIQPAELGDSAVYLCASSTPRSGGSYNEQFFGPGTRLTVL.

The rearrangement uses TRBV10-3 and TRBJ1-1; D possibly corresponds to TRBD1 (5 bases). V lost 2 bases to trimming and J lost 4 bases, with 11 bases between them. Germline V gene sequence: CDR1 ENHRY, CDR2 SYGVKD. This CDR3 is 14 amino acids long. The CDR3 nucleotides read TGTGCCATCAGTGAGCGGGGGGGTGGCACTGAAGCTTTCTTT. It is translated as CAISERGGGTEAFF.

The J gene is TRBJ2-1, the V gene TRBV27; 14 positions match TRBD2. The trim removed 5 bases at V and 16 bases at J, leaving 19 bases unmatched. In germline, CDR1 is MNHEY, CDR2 SMNVEV (reference sequence). This CDR3 is 17 amino acids long. CDR3 nucleotides: TGTGCCAGCAGTGGGGGACTAGCGGGAGTAGCTATTCGGGCCCCTTTCTTC. It specifies CASSGGLAGVAIRAPFF.

This clone has just one count. This chain links TRBV29-1 with TRBJ2-3, with TRBD2 as a possible D gene (5 bases). V was clipped by 0 bases and J by 1 base, with 11 bases between them. The CDR3 length is 15 residues. Germline-derived CDR1 and CDR2 are SQVTM and ANQGSEA. The CDR3 region is CSVEDRSEGTDTQYF. In DNA, the CDR3 is TGCAGCGTTGAAGATCGTAGCGAGGGCACAGATACGCAGTATTTT.

V and J are TRBV5-8 and TRBJ1-2; 7 nucleotides line up with TRBD1. Unmatched junction bases numbered 2, after V lost 0 bases and J lost 3 bases. Per germline, CDR1 SGHTS and CDR2 YDEGEE. The CDR3 is 14 residues long. The CDR3 loop is CASSLGTGDYGYTF. Written as DNA, the CDR3 is TGTGCCAGCAGCTTGGGTACAGGGGACTATGGCTACACCTTC.

The chain couples TRBV6-4 to TRBJ1-5; D is unclear. V lost 6 bases and J lost 5, with 14 bases in between. The CDR3 sequence is 14 residues long. Germline CDR1 reads MRHNA; CDR2 reads SNTAGT. The CDR3 loop is CASRYDAGYQPQHF. The CDR3 bases are TGTGCCAGCAGATACGATGCGGGTTATCAGCCCCAGCATTTT.

In DNA, the CDR3 is TGTGCCAGCAGTCGCCCGAGCGGTGAAGCTTTCTTT. It codes for CASSRPSGEAFF. The V and J genes are TRBV6-5 and TRBJ1-1, with D unclear. The CDR3 is 12 residues long. Trimming removed 5 bases at V and 7 bases at J, with 11 bases between. Germline CDR1 MNHEY, CDR2 SVGAGI.

This rearrangement joins TRBV6-2 or TRBV6-3 to TRBJ2-3; TRBD2 aligns across 9 bases. CDR1 and CDR2 (germline): MNHEY, SVGEGT. The CDR3 consists of 15 residues. The junction had 5 bases not matched to a gene; V was cut back by 4 bases and J by 3 bases. The CDR3 DNA reads as TGTGCCAGCAGTTGGGCTAGCGGGGTGACAGATACGCAGTATTTT. Encoded protein: CASSWASGVTDTQYF.

At least ten counts were recorded for this clone. The rearrangement uses TRBV14 and TRBJ1-2; perhaps TRBD1 as D (5 bases). The V gene's germline CDR1 is SGHDN and CDR2 FVKESK. Trimming left V 3 bases short and J 7 bases short, with 12 bases between. The CDR3 sequence is 13 residues long. The CDR3 protein is CASSQPRVPGYTF. CDR3 DNA: TGTGCCAGCAGCCAGCCCAGGGTCCCTGGCTACACCTTC.

This clone was detected only a few times. CDR3 coding DNA: TGTGCCAGTACCCCAGGACAGGGCTGGAATTCACCCCTCCACTTT. It translates to CASTPGQGWNSPLHF. The V gene is TRBV19, the J gene TRBJ1-6; 8 nucleotides match TRBD1. Germline V gives CDR1 LNHDA, CDR2 SQIVND (reference sequence). The CDR3 is 15 residues long. V gave up 7 bases and J gave up 7 bases; unmatched junction bases: 9.

The chain uses TRBV3-1 (or the pseudogene TRBV3-2) and TRBJ2-5; the D gene is possibly TRBD2 (5 bases). V shed 0 bases and J shed 3 bases, with 11 bases lying between them. CDR1 is LGHDT and CDR2 is YNNKEL in the germline V gene (reference sequence). CDR3 length: 15 amino acids. The CDR3 loop is CASSQENTGKETQYF. CDR3 nucleotides: TGTGCCAGCAGCCAAGAGAATACGGGGAAAGAGACCCAGTACTTC.

This sequence joins TRBV5-5 and TRBJ1-4; unclear D gene. V dropped 5 bases and J dropped 4 bases, with 6 bases sitting between them. This CDR3 region has 12 residues. Germline CDR1 is SGHKS and CDR2 is YYEKEE (reference sequence). The CDR3 sequence: CASSYSNEKLFF. CDR3 sequence (DNA): TGTGCCAGCAGTTACAGTAATGAAAAACTGTTTTTT.

The chain is built from TRBV25-1 and TRBJ1-2; 10 positions match TRBD1. Trimming at V came to 1 base and at J to 6 bases, leaving 8 bases not matched to a gene. The CDR3 covers 16 residues. CDR1 is MGHDK and CDR2 is SYGVNS in the germline V gene. CDR3 amino acids: CASSESPYGTGDGYTF. The DNA for the CDR3 is TGTGCCAGCAGTGAATCTCCCTATGGGACAGGGGATGGCTACACCTTC.